This T cell receptor beta chain was recovered during a study of blood T cell repertoires in COVID-19. Sample share makes this clone medium-sized (0.01 to 0.1%). Source study methods: Counts of nucleated cells, estimated from reference gene primer amplification, were obtained. The repertoire was sequenced with immunoSEQ multiplex PCR; TCRdb's copy has only in-frame clones and lacks some. V and J calls plus clone size are reproduced from that table; the DNA served to infer D and trimming. The sample shows 130,000 to 150,000 clones, 85% to 90% of them seen only once. In terms of age and location, participants ranged from roughly 18 to 90 years and lived in under 30 US areas. Membership in each cohort depended on participant-reported clinical history. Germline-derived CDR1 and CDR2 are MDHEN and SYDVKM. V dropped 6 bases and J dropped 8; count of bases not matched to a gene: 8. The CDR3 is 13 residues long.

Sequenced input: PBMCs or T cells enriched from blood (not recorded which). The source is a woman in her twenties or thirties with acute COVID-19. The chain joins TRBV28 to TRBJ1-1, with TRBD1 matching over 8 bases. The CDR3 DNA reads as TGTGCCAGCAGGACCCTCGGACAGGGCGAAGCTTTCTTT. This sequence encodes CASRTLGQGEAFF.